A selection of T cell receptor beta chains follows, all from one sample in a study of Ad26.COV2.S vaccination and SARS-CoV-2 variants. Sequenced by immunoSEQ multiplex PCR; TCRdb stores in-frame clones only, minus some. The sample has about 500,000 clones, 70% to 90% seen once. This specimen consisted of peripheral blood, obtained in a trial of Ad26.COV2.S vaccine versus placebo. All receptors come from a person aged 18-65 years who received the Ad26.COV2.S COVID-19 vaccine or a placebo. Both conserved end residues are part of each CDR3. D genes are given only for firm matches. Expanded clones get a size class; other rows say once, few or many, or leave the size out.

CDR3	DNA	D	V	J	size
CASSSRSGRVTDTQYF	TGTGCCAGCAGCTCACGTAGCGGGAGGGTAACAGATACGCAGTATTTT	TRBD2	TRBV11-2	TRBJ2-3	.
CAWSVGGSSYEQYF	TGTGCCTGGAGTGTGGGGGGGAGCTCCTACGAGCAGTACTTC	TRBD2	TRBV30	TRBJ2-7	.
CASSEGVGGARNYNEQFF	TGTGCCAGCAGTGAAGGGGTGGGAGGGGCCAGGAATTACAATGAGCAGTTCTTC	TRBD2	TRBV25-1	TRBJ2-1	.
CASSPTATGELFF	TGTGCCAGCAGTCCAACAGCCACCGGGGAGCTGTTTTTT	.	TRBV2	TRBJ2-2	.
CASSQGKLATPDTQYF	TGTGCCAGCAGCCAAGGTAAACTAGCAACGCCAGATACGCAGTATTTT	.	TRBV3-1/TRBV3-2	TRBJ2-3	.
CASSFGTPYNEQFF	TGTGCCAGCAGCTTCGGGACACCCTACAATGAGCAGTTCTTC	.	TRBV7-9	TRBJ2-1	.
CASSQVYGLNTEAFF	TGCGCCAGCAGCCAAGTGTACGGTTTGAACACTGAAGCTTTCTTT	.	TRBV4-3	TRBJ1-1	.
CASSITGQGRGEQFF	TGTGCCAGCAGCATCACCGGACAGGGGAGAGGTGAGCAGTTCTTC	TRBD1	TRBV7-2	TRBJ2-1	.
CASSQPQGRLGSGANVLTF	TGTGCCAGCAGCCAACCACAGGGACGACTCGGCTCTGGGGCCAACGTCCTGACTTTC	.	TRBV7-9	TRBJ2-6	.
CAWSGGGHLYEQYF	TGTGCCTGGAGTGGGGGCGGACACCTATACGAGCAGTACTTC	.	TRBV30	TRBJ2-7	.
CSVAPHVYFSANNEQFF	TGCAGCGTTGCGCCGCACGTCTATTTTTCGGCAAACAATGAGCAGTTCTTC	.	TRBV29-1	TRBJ2-1	.
CASSSLAGGTDTQYF	TGTGCCAGCAGCTCACTAGCGGGAGGCACAGATACGCAGTATTTT	TRBD2	TRBV7-9	TRBJ2-3	.
CATSRGRGADSYEQYF	TGTGCCACCAGCAGAGGACGCGGGGCCGACTCCTACGAGCAGTACTTC	.	TRBV15	TRBJ2-7	.
CASSPGGNYEQYF	TGTGCCAGCAGTCCCGGGGGAAACTACGAGCAGTACTTC	.	TRBV6-5	TRBJ2-7	once
CASSILGGRSNEQFF	TGTGCCAGTAGTATACTGGGCGGGAGAAGCAATGAGCAGTTCTTC	TRBD2	TRBV19	TRBJ2-1	.
CASSPALQETQYF	TGTGCCAGCTCACCTGCGCTACAAGAGACCCAGTACTTC	.	TRBV18	TRBJ2-5	.
CATSGTGRTGELFF	TGTGCCACCAGTGGAACAGGTCGGACCGGGGAGCTGTTTTTT	.	TRBV24-1	TRBJ2-2	once
CASSLGQVTEAFF	TGTGCCAGCAGCTTGGGACAGGTCACTGAAGCTTTCTTT	TRBD1	TRBV11-2	TRBJ1-1	once
CASSVGGAGELFF	TGTGCCAGCAGCGTAGGAGGGGCCGGGGAGCTGTTTTTT	.	TRBV9	TRBJ2-2	.
CASSPSTTYEQYF	TGTGCCAGCAGCCCTTCTACCACCTACGAGCAGTACTTC	.	TRBV11-2	TRBJ2-7	few
CASSIGTGQGGTGELFF	TGTGCCAGTAGTATAGGCACGGGACAGGGAGGCACCGGGGAGCTGTTTTTT	TRBD1	TRBV19	TRBJ2-2	few
CASSPRGGRGLNYGYTF	TGTGCCAGCTCACCACGCGGGGGTAGGGGTCTGAACTATGGCTACACCTTC	.	TRBV18	TRBJ1-2	.
CASSGGSYNEQFF	TGTGCCAGCAGCGGGGGGAGTTACAATGAGCAGTTCTTC	.	TRBV5-6	TRBJ2-1	.
CASGLVPPRAREQFF	TGTGCTAGTGGTTTGGTACCGCCGCGGGCTCGTGAGCAGTTCTTC	.	TRBV12-5	TRBJ2-1	.
CASSLRRQSSGNTIYF	TGTGCCAGCAGCCTAAGGAGACAGTCGTCTGGAAACACCATATATTTT	.	TRBV7-9	TRBJ1-3	.
CASSVGVSSYEQYF	TGTGCCAGCAGCGTAGGGGTTAGCTCCTACGAGCAGTACTTC	.	TRBV9	TRBJ2-7	.
CAWSRTLLAKNIQYF	TGTGCCTGGAGTAGGACTCTGCTAGCCAAAAACATTCAGTACTTC	.	TRBV30	TRBJ2-4	.
CASSPGRGGYTF	TGCGCCAGCAGCCCGGGGAGGGGAGGCTACACCTTC	.	TRBV5-1	TRBJ1-2	once
CASSQLSSTDTQYF	TGTGCCAGCAGCCAATTGTCTAGCACAGATACGCAGTATTTT	.	TRBV11-2	TRBJ2-3	.
CASSLDRADYEQYF	TGCGCCAGCAGCCTCGACAGGGCGGACTACGAGCAGTACTTC	TRBD1	TRBV5-1	TRBJ2-7	.
CASSSGTGGYEQYF	TGTGCCAGCAGCTCGGGGACAGGGGGCTACGAGCAGTACTTC	TRBD1	TRBV6-5	TRBJ2-7	.
CASSAGTESVRYEQYF	TGTGCCAGCAGTGCCGGGACGGAAAGCGTTCGTTACGAGCAGTACTTC	.	TRBV6-1	TRBJ2-7	.
CASRGGNTIYF	TGTGCCAGCAGGGGAGGAAACACCATATATTTT	.	TRBV27	TRBJ1-3	few
CSVGTGTSGTDTQYF	TGCAGCGTTGGCACCGGGACTAGCGGAACAGATACGCAGTATTTT	TRBD2	TRBV29-1	TRBJ2-3	.
CASTVGGLSTDTQYF	TGTGCCAGCACGGTGGGGGGATTAAGCACAGATACGCAGTATTTT	.	TRBV6-5	TRBJ2-3	.
CASSLSRGDAYEQYF	TGTGCCAGCAGTTTATCACGAGGTGACGCCTACGAGCAGTACTTC	.	TRBV28	TRBJ2-7	.
CASSISGTGMYGYTF	TGTGCCAGCAGTATTTCCGGGACAGGGATGTATGGCTACACCTTC	TRBD1	TRBV6-2/TRBV6-3	TRBJ1-2	.
CASSLGLAGDYEQYF	TGTGCCAGCAGCCTCGGACTAGCGGGGGACTACGAGCAGTACTTC	TRBD2	TRBV7-8	TRBJ2-7	once
CASSFWGGSNQPQHF	TGTGCCAGCAGTTTCTGGGGAGGTAGCAATCAGCCCCAGCATTTT	.	TRBV28	TRBJ1-5	.
CASSHSTGLYSYEQYF	TGTGCCAGCAGCCACTCCACAGGGCTTTACTCCTACGAGCAGTACTTC	.	TRBV7-9	TRBJ2-7	.
CASSPGATNEKLFF	TGTGCCAGCTCACCAGGGGCAACTAATGAAAAACTGTTTTTT	.	TRBV18	TRBJ1-4	.
CAWSDDRETSSYEQYF	TGTGCCTGGAGTGACGACAGGGAAACATCCTCCTACGAGCAGTACTTC	TRBD1	TRBV30	TRBJ2-7	.
CASSQVRDTEAFF	TGTGCCAGCAGCCAAGTGAGAGACACTGAAGCTTTCTTT	.	TRBV4-2	TRBJ1-1	.
CASSLIGELFF	TGTGCCAGCAGCCTGATCGGGGAGCTGTTTTTT	.	TRBV7-2	TRBJ2-2	few
CASSPVGTDTQYF	TGTGCCAGCAGCCCGGTTGGCACAGATACGCAGTATTTT	.	TRBV7-3	TRBJ2-3	once
CASSQGASGGLSYEQYF	TGTGCCAGCAGCCAAGGAGCAAGCGGGGGGCTGTCCTACGAGCAGTACTTC	TRBD2	TRBV4-2	TRBJ2-7	.
CASNAGADNEQFF	TGTGCCAGCAACGCGGGAGCTGACAATGAGCAGTTCTTC	TRBD2	TRBV28	TRBJ2-1	.
CASSYSSKDGYTF	TGTGCCAGCAGTTACTCTTCAAAAGATGGCTACACCTTC	.	TRBV6-5	TRBJ1-2	.